Following are 32 T cell receptor beta chains from one sample sequenced in a study of regulatory T cells in long-lasting Graves disease (dated by TCRdb to about 2021). Receptor libraries were prepared by multiplex PCR. The run used an Illumina HiSeq 4000. To build TCR beta libraries, CDR3 regions were amplified by Arm-PCR using iRepertoire HTBI primers. TCRdb passed the public sequencing reads through fastp at Q25 and MiXCR, retaining productive beta sequences. Each record represents a unique CDR3 protein, reported with the most common genes and DNA among its rows. This sample holds 400,000 or so distinct CDR3 sequences; 20% to 25% were observed only once. The ten largest clones represent less than 25% of the sample. The meaning of the sample's time point label: persistent/refractory GD, antithyroid drugs over 5 years with positive TRAb. For both TCR sequencing and RNA sequencing, RNA was extracted from PBMCs using TRIzol.

Sequences were derived from peripheral blood mononuclear cells (PBMCs), sampled when the disease was refractory, from a patient treated with antithyroid drugs. The receptor source for this set is a female donor with Graves disease.

This clonotype was observed at least ten times. This chain joins TRBV6-2 or TRBV6-3 and TRBJ1-5; the match to TRBD1 covers 11 bases. The CDR3 is 17 residues long. Germline lookup yields CDR1 MNHEY and CDR2 SVGEGT. Trimming cost V 1 base and J 6 bases; bases outside gene matches: 8. CDR3 region: CASSYFGQGAIIQPQHF. The CDR3 nucleotides are TGTGCCAGCAGTTACTTCGGACAGGGGGCGATTATTCAGCCCCAGCATTTT.

This clonotype showed up just a few times. Sequence at one end of the junction differs from germline and may be a read error. The CDR3 nucleotides read TGTGCCTGGAGTGGGGGGATGGGTTCCGTCTTC. It yields the protein CAWSGGMGSVF. The V and J genes are TRBV30 and TRBJ2-7; D tentatively fits TRBD1 or TRBD2 (5 bases each). CDR1 and CDR2 from the germline V gene are GTSNPN and SVGIG (reference sequence). The CDR3 consists of 11 residues.

This clonotype appeared many times. The rearrangement links TRBV6-1 to TRBJ1-2, with D possibly being TRBD1 (5 bases). The germline CDR1 and CDR2 sequences are MNHNS and SASEGT. The V end was cut by 7 bases, the J end by 6 bases, with 9 bases between. The CDR3 has 11 amino acids. The CDR3 protein is CASTGGDGYTF. CDR3 nucleotides: TGTGCCAGCACGGGAGGGGATGGCTACACCTTC.

This sequence joins TRBV9 and TRBJ2-2; 9 positions match TRBD2. V was clipped by 3 bases and J by 6 bases; unmatched bases: 3. Germline values: CDR1 SGDLS, CDR2 YYNGEE. This CDR3 has 14 residues. CDR3 amino acids: CASSGVAGAGELFF. CDR3 nucleotide sequence: TGTGCCAGCAGCGGTGTAGCGGGGGCCGGGGAGCTGTTTTTT.

Many counts were recorded for this clonotype. The chain uses TRBV12-3 or TRBV12-4 and TRBJ2-5; a weak D match, TRBD2 (5 bases). This CDR3 is built from 13 residues. Deletions cut 6 bases from V and 0 bases from J, with 8 bases between. CDR3 protein: CASSRLYQETQYF. CDR3 nucleotide sequence: TGTGCCAGCAGCAGACTATACCAAGAGACCCAGTACTTC.

This clonotype occurred many times. CDR3 loop: CSADRKNTGELFF. CDR3 sequence (DNA): TGCAGCGCTGACAGGAAGAACACCGGGGAGCTGTTTTTT. The chain uses TRBV29-1 and TRBJ2-2; TRBD1 is a possible D gene (6 bases). The CDR3 contains 13 residues. V lost 7 bases and J 1 base, leaving 10 bases between the germline ends. Per the germline V gene, CDR1 is SQVTM and CDR2 is ANQGSEA.

This clonotype was observed at least ten times. This chain links TRBV20-1 with TRBJ1-1; possible D gene TRBD1, 6 bases. Germline values: CDR1 DFQATT, CDR2 SNEGSKA (reference sequence). Trimming took 0 bases from V and 3 from J, leaving 11 bases between them. This CDR3 contains 14 residues. The CDR3 sequence: CSARDVRGYTEAFF. For the CDR3, the DNA is TGCAGTGCTAGAGATGTAAGGGGGTACACTGAAGCTTTCTTT.

The chain links TRBV11-2 to TRBJ2-7; possibly TRBD2 for D (5 bases). CDR3 length equals 13 residues. Germline V gene data show CDR1 as SGHAT and CDR2 as FQNNGV. V was shortened by 1 base and J by 6 bases, with 10 bases between the two germline ends. CDR3 nucleotides: TGTGCCAGCAGCTTAGGGGGTGAGGGCGAGCAGTACTTC. Its translation: CASSLGGEGEQYF.

The chain links TRBV12-3 or TRBV12-4 to TRBJ2-1; a weak D match, TRBD1 (6 bases). The CDR3 covers 13 residues. The V and J ends lost 6 bases and 10 bases respectively, with 16 bases between them. CDR3 coding DNA: TGTGCCAGCAGCCTCACAGGGTCAGGCGAGCAGTTCTTC. It encodes CASSLTGSGEQFF.

This clonotype was seen repeatedly, ten times or more. The gene calls are TRBV20-1 and TRBJ2-5; D ambiguous. Germline V gives CDR1 DFQATT, CDR2 SNEGSKA (reference sequence). This CDR3 has 13 amino acids. Trimming shortened V by 1 base and J by 2 bases, and 8 bases separated the two germline ends. DNA for the CDR3: TGCAGTGCTAGAGTAGCTAGTCAAGAGACCCAGTACTTC. Amino acids: CSARVASQETQYF.

V usage is TRBV30 and J usage is TRBJ2-2; 9 nucleotides agree with TRBD2. Losses at the gene ends were 4 bases for V and 4 bases for J; bases not matched to a gene: 7. The CDR3 sequence is 15 residues long. Germline CDR1 reads GTSNPN; CDR2 reads SVGIG (reference sequence). The CDR3, as DNA: TGTGCCTGGACCCTCCTAGCGGGGCCCACCGGGGAGCTGTTTTTT. It specifies CAWTLLAGPTGELFF.

The count of this clonotype is one. The V call is TRBV5-1, the J call TRBJ2-2, with a weak D call TRBD1 (7 bases). Per the germline V gene, CDR1 is SGHRS and CDR2 is YFSETQ. V was trimmed by 2 bases and J by 5 bases, leaving 13 bases between them. This CDR3 contains 15 residues. CDR3 sequence: CASSFWRGRTGELFF. The DNA for the CDR3 is TGCGCCAGCAGCTTCTGGAGGGGGCGAACCGGGGAGCTGTTTTTT.

The J gene is TRBJ1-3, the V gene TRBV12-3 or TRBV12-4; D is uncertain. Trimming removed 5 bases at V and 1 base at J, with 15 bases between. The CDR3 covers 16 residues. The CDR3 loop is CASSPLTGYSGNTIYF. The CDR3 DNA reads TGTGCCAGCAGTCCTCTGACGGGCTATTCTGGAAACACCATATATTTT.

In regard to this clonotype: This may come from a read error, since a much larger clone is one base off. V is TRBV7-2 and J is TRBJ1-5; D ambiguous. Germline loops: CDR1 SGHTA, CDR2 FQGNSA. CDR3 length equals 13 residues. Trimming stripped 2 bases from V and 6 bases from J, with 8 bases between. This chain's CDR3 is CASSLTEVQPQHF. In DNA form, the CDR3 reads TGTGCCAGCAGCTTAACAGAAGTTCAGCCCCAGCATTTT.

This clonotype was seen a handful of times. This chain joins TRBV6-5 and TRBJ2-7; 8 bases are a match to TRBD2. This CDR3 spans 17 amino acids. Germline CDR1 and CDR2: MNHEY and SVGAGI. J gave up 4 bases and V 0 bases, and 11 bases lay outside the gene matches. The CDR3 bases are TGTGCCAGCAGTTACTCGACCACCGGGACTAGTAGTTACGAGCAGTACTTC. Its protein product is CASSYSTTGTSSYEQYF.

This clonotype showed up many times. The chain couples TRBV5-1 to TRBJ2-2, with 7 bases identical to TRBD1. V shed 6 bases and J 6 bases; nucleotides not matched to a gene: 11. The CDR3 is made up of 15 amino acids. Per germline, CDR1 SGHRS and CDR2 YFSETQ. DNA for the CDR3: TGCGCCAGCACCTCACAATCGACAGGGTCCGGGGAGCTGTTTTTT. Translating gives CASTSQSTGSGELFF.

The rearrangement links TRBV11-2 to TRBJ2-7; maybe TRBD1 (6 bases). CDR1 SGHAT and CDR2 FQNNGV come from the germline V gene. Trimming cost V 5 bases and J 0 bases, with 14 bases left between them. The CDR3 has 15 residues. CDR3 region: CASSLDSYSSYEQYF. CDR3 nucleotides: TGTGCCAGCAGCCTGGACAGTTACAGCTCCTACGAGCAGTACTTC.

This clonotype was detected only a few times. The CDR3 DNA is TGCGCCAGCAGTGAACACAGGGCAGGCGAGCAGTACTTC. It encodes CASSEHRAGEQYF. The genes are TRBV10-2 and TRBJ2-7, with a tentative D call TRBD1 (6 bases). This CDR3 is built from 13 residues. Germline assignment: CDR1 WSHSY and CDR2 SAAADI. Trimming took 3 bases from V and 6 from J, leaving 12 bases between them.

This clonotype came up many times. V gene TRBV7-2 combines with J gene TRBJ2-2; D not resolved. The CDR3 contains 13 residues. Germline CDR1 SGHTA, CDR2 FQGNSA. The V gene lost 3 bases and the J gene lost 1 base, with 3 bases spanning the gap. This CDR3 reads CASSLKNTGELFF. In nucleotides, the CDR3 is TGTGCCAGCAGCTTGAAGAACACCGGGGAGCTGTTTTTT.

The chain combines TRBV6-1 with TRBJ2-2; 11 nucleotides match TRBD2. Germline CDR1 reads MNHNS; CDR2 reads SASEGT. The CDR3 has 14 amino acids. Trimming at V came to 8 bases and at J to 6 bases, leaving 5 bases not matched to a gene. CDR3 DNA: TGTGCCAGCGTATTAGCGGGAGGGGCCGGGGAGCTGTTTTTT. It yields the protein CASVLAGGAGELFF.

This clonotype showed up many times. This chain connects TRBV20-1 to TRBJ1-5; D is ambiguous. Looked up from germline, CDR1 is DFQATT and CDR2 is SNEGSKA (reference sequence). There are 14 residues in the CDR3. Trimming pared 3 bases from V and 1 base from J, leaving 10 bases between. This chain's CDR3 is CSASPTLSNQPQHF. In DNA form, the CDR3 reads TGCAGTGCTAGCCCTACTCTGAGCAATCAGCCCCAGCATTTT.

V is TRBV19 and J is TRBJ1-5, with a weak D call TRBD1 (5 bases). Germline V lookup: CDR1 LNHDA, CDR2 SQIVND (reference sequence). The V gene lost 5 bases and the J gene lost 1 base, with 15 bases spanning the gap. The CDR3 is made up of 16 amino acids. In DNA form, the CDR3 reads TGTGCCAGTAGTCCCCACCCAAGGGGAAGCAATCAGCCCCAGCATTTT. Amino acid sequence: CASSPHPRGSNQPQHF.

With regard to this clonotype: Compared with germline, one end of the junction differs, possibly owing to a read error. The CDR3: CASSIRGPNTEVFF. In DNA, the CDR3 is TGTGCCAGTAGTATAAGAGGCCCGAACACTGAAGTTTTCTTT. This chain joins TRBV19 and TRBJ1-1; D remains ambiguous. Germline assignment: CDR1 LNHDA and CDR2 SQIVND (reference sequence). The CDR3 sequence is 14 residues long.

The gene calls are TRBV28 and TRBJ2-5; D may be TRBD2 (5 bases). The CDR3 consists of 14 residues. Germline-derived CDR1 and CDR2 are MDHEN and SYDVKM. V was shortened by 8 bases and J by 5 bases, with 18 bases between the two germline ends. Here the CDR3 reads CASCLREKTETQYF. CDR3 in DNA: TGTGCCAGCTGCTTGAGGGAAAAGACGGAGACCCAGTACTTC.

The J gene is TRBJ2-6, the V gene TRBV19, with D perhaps assigned TRBD1 or TRBD2 (5 bases each). V lost 3 bases to trimming and J lost 1 base, with 13 bases between them. CDR1 is LNHDA and CDR2 is SQIVND in the germline V gene (reference sequence). The CDR3 contains 17 residues. The CDR3 is CASSITDSGSGANVLTF. CDR3 coding DNA: TGTGCCAGTAGTATTACCGACAGCGGATCTGGGGCCAACGTCCTGACTTTC.

The chain couples TRBV20-1 to TRBJ2-2, with D possibly matching TRBD2 (5 bases). The V gene lost 1 base and the J gene lost 4 bases, with 13 bases spanning the gap. The CDR3 runs 15 residues. Germline V CDR1 and CDR2: DFQATT, SNEGSKA (reference sequence). The DNA of the CDR3 is TGCAGTGCTAGAGTCCAGAGGGAAGTCACCGGGGAGCTGTTTTTT. Translating it yields CSARVQREVTGELFF.

This clonotype was observed a few times. The V and J genes are TRBV27 and TRBJ2-7, with D hard to call. Trimming cost V 5 bases and J 0 bases, with 14 bases left between them. Germline CDR1 MNHEY, CDR2 SMNVEV (reference sequence). This CDR3 comprises 15 residues. The CDR3 spells CASSPLFGFSYEQYF. The CDR3 bases are TGTGCCAGCAGTCCTCTTTTTGGGTTCTCCTACGAGCAGTACTTC.

The CDR3 loop is CASSGQGPDTQYF. The DNA of the CDR3 is TGTGCCAGCAGTGGACAGGGGCCAGATACGCAGTATTTT. The chain recombines TRBV28 with TRBJ2-3; 9 nucleotides line up with TRBD1. The CDR3 has 13 amino acids. The V gene end was trimmed by 5 bases and the J gene end by 4 bases; junction bases not matched to a gene: 1. The germline CDR1 and CDR2 sequences are MDHEN and SYDVKM.

V usage is TRBV29-1 and J usage is TRBJ1-4; D is perhaps TRBD1 (5 bases). The CDR3 runs 12 residues. V was cut by 4 bases and J by 13 bases, with 16 bases left in between. Germline V gene data show CDR1 as SQVTM and CDR2 as ANQGSEA. CDR3 in DNA: TGCAGCGTTGTACATGGGGACGGGGGACTGTTTTTT. As protein: CSVVHGDGGLFF.

The chain recombines TRBV28 with TRBJ1-5; no definite D call. The germline V and J ends were trimmed by 10 bases and 7 bases, with 23 bases remaining between them. Germline CDR1 MDHEN, CDR2 SYDVKM. CDR3 length equals 15 residues. The CDR3 nucleotides are TGTGCCACCTTCACGACTGGCCGAAGATTCCAGCCCCAGCATTTT. It encodes CATFTTGRRFQPQHF.

This clonotype came up a few times. V and J are TRBV5-4 and TRBJ2-7; a weak D match, TRBD2 (5 bases). CDR1 is SGHNT, CDR2 YYREEE, per germline (reference sequence). V was pared by 0 bases and J by 5 bases, with 9 bases between. The CDR3 sequence is 13 residues long. CDR3 protein: CASSLALENEQYF. Here the CDR3 DNA reads TGTGCCAGCAGCTTGGCACTAGAAAACGAGCAGTACTTC.

This clonotype was found a few times. The chain recombines TRBV2 with TRBJ2-6, with D unresolved. Trimming took off 1 base at V and 3 bases at J, with 7 bases between the two ends. The V gene's germline CDR1 is SNHLY and CDR2 FYNNEI. The CDR3 is 15 amino acids. DNA of the CDR3: TGTGCCAGCAGTGAAGAGTTCCTTGGGGCCAACGTCCTGACTTTC. As protein: CASSEEFLGANVLTF.